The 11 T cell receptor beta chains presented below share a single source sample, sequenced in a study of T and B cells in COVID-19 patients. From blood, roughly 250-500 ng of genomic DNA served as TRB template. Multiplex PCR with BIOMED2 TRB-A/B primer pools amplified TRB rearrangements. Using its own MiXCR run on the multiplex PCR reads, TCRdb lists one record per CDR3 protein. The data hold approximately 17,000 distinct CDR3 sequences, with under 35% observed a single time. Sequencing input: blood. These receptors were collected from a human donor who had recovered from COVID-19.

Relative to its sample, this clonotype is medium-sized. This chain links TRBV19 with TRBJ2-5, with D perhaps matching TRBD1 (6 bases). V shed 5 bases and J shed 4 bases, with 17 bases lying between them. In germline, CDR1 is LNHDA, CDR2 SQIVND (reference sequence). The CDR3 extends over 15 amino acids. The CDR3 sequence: CASSLVSTGRETQYF. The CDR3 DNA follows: TGTGCCAGTAGTCTAGTGAGTACAGGGAGAGAGACCCAGTACTTC.

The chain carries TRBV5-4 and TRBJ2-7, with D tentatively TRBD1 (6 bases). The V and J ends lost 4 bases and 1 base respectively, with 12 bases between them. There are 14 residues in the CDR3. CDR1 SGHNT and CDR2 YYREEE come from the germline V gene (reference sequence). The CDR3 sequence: CASSLQGSSYEQYF. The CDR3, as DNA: TGTGCCAGCAGCCTACAGGGAAGTTCCTACGAGCAGTACTTC. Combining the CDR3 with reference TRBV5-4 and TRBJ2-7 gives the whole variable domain ETGVTQSPTHLIKTRGQQVTLRCSSQSGHNTVSWYQQALGQGPQFIFQYYREEENGRGNFPPRFSGLQFPNYSSELNVNALELDDSALYLCASSLQGSSYEQYFGPGTRLTVT.

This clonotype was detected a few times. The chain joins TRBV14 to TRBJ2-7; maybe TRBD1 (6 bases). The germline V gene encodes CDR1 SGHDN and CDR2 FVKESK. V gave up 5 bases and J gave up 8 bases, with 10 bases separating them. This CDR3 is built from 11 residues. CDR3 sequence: CASSVQGQQYF. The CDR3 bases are TGTGCCAGCAGCGTCCAGGGGCAGCAGTACTTC.

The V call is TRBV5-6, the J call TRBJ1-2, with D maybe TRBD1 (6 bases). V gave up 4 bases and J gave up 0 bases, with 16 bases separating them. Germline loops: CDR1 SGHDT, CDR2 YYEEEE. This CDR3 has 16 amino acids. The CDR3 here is CASSLRATGANYGYTF. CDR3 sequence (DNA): TGTGCCAGCAGCCTCAGAGCGACAGGAGCTAACTATGGCTACACCTTC.

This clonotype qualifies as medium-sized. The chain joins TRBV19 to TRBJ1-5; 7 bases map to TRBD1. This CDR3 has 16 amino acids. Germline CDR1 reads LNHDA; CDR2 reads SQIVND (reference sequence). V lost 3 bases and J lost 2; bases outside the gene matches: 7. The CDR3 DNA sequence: TGTGCCAGTAGTATCGAGACCGGACAGGGCAATCAGCCCCAGCATTTT. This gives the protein CASSIETGQGNQPQHF.

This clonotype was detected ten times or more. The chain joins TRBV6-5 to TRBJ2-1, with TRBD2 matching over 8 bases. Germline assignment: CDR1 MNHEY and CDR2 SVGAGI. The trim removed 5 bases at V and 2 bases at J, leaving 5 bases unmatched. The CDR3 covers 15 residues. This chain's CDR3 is CASSPTGGPYNEQFF. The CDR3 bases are TGTGCCAGCAGTCCCACGGGGGGGCCCTACAATGAGCAGTTCTTC.

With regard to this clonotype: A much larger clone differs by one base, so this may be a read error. In DNA, the CDR3 is TGTGCCTCCTCGACTCAACGAGGGCTTGGTTTTACCTACACCTTC. It codes for CASSTQRGLGFTYTF. This chain links TRBV27 with TRBJ1-2; D call uncertain. V lost 11 bases and J 10 bases, leaving 29 bases between the germline ends. This CDR3 spans 15 amino acids. The germline V gene encodes CDR1 MNHEY and CDR2 SMNVEV (reference sequence).

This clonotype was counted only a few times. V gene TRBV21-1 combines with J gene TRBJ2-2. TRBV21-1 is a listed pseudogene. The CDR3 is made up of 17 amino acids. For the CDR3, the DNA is TGTGCCAGCAGCAAAGCCCAGCAAAGTGGCGACACCGGGGAGCTGTTTTTT. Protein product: CASSKAQQSGDTGELFF.

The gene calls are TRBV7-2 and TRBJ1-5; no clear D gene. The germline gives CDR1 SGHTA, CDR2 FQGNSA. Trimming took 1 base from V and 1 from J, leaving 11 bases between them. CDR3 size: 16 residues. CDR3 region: CASSLEVSLSNQPQHF. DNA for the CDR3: TGTGCCAGCAGCTTAGAGGTGTCGCTAAGCAATCAGCCCCAGCATTTT.

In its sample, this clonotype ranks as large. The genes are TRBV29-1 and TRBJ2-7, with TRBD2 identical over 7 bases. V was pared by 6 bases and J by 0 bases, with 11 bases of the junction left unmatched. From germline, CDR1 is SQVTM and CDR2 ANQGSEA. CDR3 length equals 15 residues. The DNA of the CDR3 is TGCAGCGTGAGCGGGAAAGGGATTACCTCCTACGAGCAGTACTTC. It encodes CSVSGKGITSYEQYF.

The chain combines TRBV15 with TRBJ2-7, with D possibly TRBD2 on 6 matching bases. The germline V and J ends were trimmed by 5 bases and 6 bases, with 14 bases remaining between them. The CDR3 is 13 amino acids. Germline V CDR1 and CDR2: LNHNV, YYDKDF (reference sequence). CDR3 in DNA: TGTGCCACCAGCGGCGTTGGGACTCGCGAGCAGTACTTC. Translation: CATSGVGTREQYF. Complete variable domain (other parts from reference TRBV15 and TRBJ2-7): DAMVIQNPRYQVTQFGKPVTLSCSQTLNHNVMYWYQQKSSQAPKLLFHYYDKDFNNEADTPDNFQSRRPNTSFCFLDIRSPGLGDTAMYLCATSGVGTREQYFGPGTRLTVT.